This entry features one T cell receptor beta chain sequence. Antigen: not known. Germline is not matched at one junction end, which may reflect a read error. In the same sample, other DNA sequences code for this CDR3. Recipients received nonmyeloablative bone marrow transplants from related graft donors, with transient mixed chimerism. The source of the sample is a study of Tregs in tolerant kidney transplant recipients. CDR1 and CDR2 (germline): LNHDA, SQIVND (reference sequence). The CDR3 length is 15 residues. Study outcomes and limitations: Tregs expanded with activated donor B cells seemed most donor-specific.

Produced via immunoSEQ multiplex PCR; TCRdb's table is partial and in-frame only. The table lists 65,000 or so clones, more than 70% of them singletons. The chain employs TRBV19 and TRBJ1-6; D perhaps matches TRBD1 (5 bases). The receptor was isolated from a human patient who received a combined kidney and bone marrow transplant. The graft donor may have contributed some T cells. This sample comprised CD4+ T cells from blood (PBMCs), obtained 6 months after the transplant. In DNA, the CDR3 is TGTGCCAGTAGTATCGGAGGGACCCTTAATTCTCCCCTCCACTTT. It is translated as CASSIGGTLNSPLHF. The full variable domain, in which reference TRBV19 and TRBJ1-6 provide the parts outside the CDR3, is DGGITQSPKYLFRKEGQNVTLSCEQNLNHDAMYWYRQDPGQGLRLIYYSQIVNDFQKGDIAEGYSVSREKKESFPLTVTSAQKNPTAFYLCASSIGGTLNSPLHFGNGTRLTVT.